This T cell receptor (beta chain) was identified during a study of T cell changes during pregnancy in multiple sclerosis. The protocol was immunoSEQ multiplex PCR, while the TCRdb copy is restricted to in-frame clones and leaves out a portion. The sample carries about 43,000 clones, more than 75% recorded once. What was sequenced was PBMCs (not recorded whether the cells were cultured). This clonotype was obtained from a female donor with multiple sclerosis, enrolled in a pregnancy study.

The CDR3 spells CASSVGIGGLYTDTQYF. The CDR3 DNA sequence: TGTGCCAGCAGCGTAGGAATAGGGGGCTTGTACACAGATACGCAGTATTTT. The chain combines TRBV9 with TRBJ2-3, with TRBD1 matching over 7 bases. This CDR3 is built from 17 residues. V was pared by 0 bases and J by 2 bases, with 9 bases of the junction left unmatched. Germline-derived CDR1 and CDR2 are SGDLS and YYNGEE.